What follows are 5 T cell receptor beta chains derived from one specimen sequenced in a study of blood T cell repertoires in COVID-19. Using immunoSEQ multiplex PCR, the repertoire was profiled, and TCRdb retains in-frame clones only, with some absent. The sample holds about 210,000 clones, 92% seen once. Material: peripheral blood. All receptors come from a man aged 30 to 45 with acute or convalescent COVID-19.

This chain's CDR3 is CASSYEGGSPLHF. In nucleotides, the CDR3 is TGTGCCAGCAGTTACGAGGGTGGTTCACCCCTCCACTTT. The chain uses TRBV6-5 and TRBJ1-6; no clear D gene. Trimming took 2 bases from V and 9 from J, leaving 8 bases between them. This CDR3 region has 13 residues. Germline CDR1 and CDR2: MNHEY and SVGAGI.

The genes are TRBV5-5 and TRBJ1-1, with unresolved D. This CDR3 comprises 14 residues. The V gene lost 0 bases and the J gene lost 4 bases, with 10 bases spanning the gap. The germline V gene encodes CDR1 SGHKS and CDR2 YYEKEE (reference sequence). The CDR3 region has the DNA TGTGCCAGCAGCTTGGATCTGGGCCTCACTGAAGCTTTCTTT. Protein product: CASSLDLGLTEAFF.

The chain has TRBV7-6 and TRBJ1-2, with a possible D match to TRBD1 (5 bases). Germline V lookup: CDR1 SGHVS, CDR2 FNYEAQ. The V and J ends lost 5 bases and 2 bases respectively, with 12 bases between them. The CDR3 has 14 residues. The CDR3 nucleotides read TGTGCCAGCAGCCCCGGGGGGGTCAACTATGGCTACACCTTC. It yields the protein CASSPGGVNYGYTF.

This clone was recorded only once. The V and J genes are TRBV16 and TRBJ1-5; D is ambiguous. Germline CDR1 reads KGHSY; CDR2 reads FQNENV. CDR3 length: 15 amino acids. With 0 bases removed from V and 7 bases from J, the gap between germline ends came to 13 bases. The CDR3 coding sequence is TGTGCCAGCAGCCAATCGCTGGGAACGGGACAGCCCCAGCATTTT. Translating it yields CASSQSLGTGQPQHF.

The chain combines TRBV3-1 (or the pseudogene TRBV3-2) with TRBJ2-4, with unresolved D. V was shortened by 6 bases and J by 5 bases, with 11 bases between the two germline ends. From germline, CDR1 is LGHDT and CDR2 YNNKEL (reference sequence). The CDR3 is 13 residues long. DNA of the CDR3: TGTGCCAGCAGTGTCTCTCCCCAAAACATTCAGTACTTC. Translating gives CASSVSPQNIQYF.